This T cell receptor beta chain emerged from a study of blood T cells in healthy people across ages. The CDR3 is 19 residues long. The germline V gene has CDR1 SGDLS and CDR2 YYNGEE. The junction had 11 bases not matched to a gene; V was cut back by 3 bases and J by 0 bases. Sample-barcoded 5' priming and a J-beta primer mix drove a second PCR of about 7 to 11 cycles. TCRdb recomputed calls from the 5' RACE reads with MiXCR, one row per CDR3 protein. The profile shows about 730,000 distinct CDR3 sequences, about 42% of them singletons. Source material: blood. The chain carries TRBV9 and TRBJ2-3, with 12 positions matching TRBD2. The source of this sequence is a woman in her sixties or seventies in good health. Written as DNA, the CDR3 is TGTGCCAGCAGCGGTTCGGGGACTAGCGGGTCTACGAGCACAGATACGCAGTATTTT. Residues: CASSGSGTSGSTSTDTQYF.